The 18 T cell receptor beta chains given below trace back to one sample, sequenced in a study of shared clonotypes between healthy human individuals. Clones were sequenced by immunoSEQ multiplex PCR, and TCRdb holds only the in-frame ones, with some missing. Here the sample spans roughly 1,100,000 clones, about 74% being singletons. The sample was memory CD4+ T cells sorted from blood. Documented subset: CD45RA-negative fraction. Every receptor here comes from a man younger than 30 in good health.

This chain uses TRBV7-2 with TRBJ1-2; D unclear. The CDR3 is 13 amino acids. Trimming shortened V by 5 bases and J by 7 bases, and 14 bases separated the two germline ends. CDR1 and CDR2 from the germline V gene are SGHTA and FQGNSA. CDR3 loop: CASSPTPFSGYTF. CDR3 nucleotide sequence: TGTGCCAGCAGCCCAACCCCCTTTAGTGGCTACACCTTC.

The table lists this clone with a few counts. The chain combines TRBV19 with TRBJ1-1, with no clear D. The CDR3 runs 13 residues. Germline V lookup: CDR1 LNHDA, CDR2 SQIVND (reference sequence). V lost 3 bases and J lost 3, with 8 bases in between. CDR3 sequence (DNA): TGTGCCAGTAGTATGACAATAGACACTGAAGCTTTCTTT. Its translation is CASSMTIDTEAFF. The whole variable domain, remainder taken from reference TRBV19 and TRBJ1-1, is DGGITQSPKYLFRKEGQNVTLSCEQNLNHDAMYWYRQDPGQGLRLIYYSQIVNDFQKGDIAEGYSVSREKKESFPLTVTSAQKNPTAFYLCASSMTIDTEAFFGQGTRLTVV.

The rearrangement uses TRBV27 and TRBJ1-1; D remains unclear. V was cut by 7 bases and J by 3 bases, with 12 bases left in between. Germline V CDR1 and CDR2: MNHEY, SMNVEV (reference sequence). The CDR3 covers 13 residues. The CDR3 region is CASKRGGDTEAFF. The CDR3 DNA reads TGTGCCAGCAAAAGAGGTGGGGACACTGAAGCTTTCTTT.

This CDR3 reads CAISESGRGQGVYEQYF. The CDR3 coding sequence is TGTGCCATCAGTGAGTCGGGTAGGGGACAGGGGGTCTACGAGCAGTACTTC. The chain links TRBV10-3 to TRBJ2-7; TRBD1 matches 11 bases. The CDR3 consists of 17 residues. The V segment lost 0 bases and the J segment 3 bases; nucleotides outside the gene matches: 7. CDR1 ENHRY and CDR2 SYGVKD come from the germline V gene.

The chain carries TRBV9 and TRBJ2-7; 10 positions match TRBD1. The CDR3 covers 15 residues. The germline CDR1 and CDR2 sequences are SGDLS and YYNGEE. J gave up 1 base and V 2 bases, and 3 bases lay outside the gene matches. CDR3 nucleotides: TGTGCCAGCAGCGTGGGACAGGGGACTTCCTACGAGCAGTACTTC. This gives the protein CASSVGQGTSYEQYF.

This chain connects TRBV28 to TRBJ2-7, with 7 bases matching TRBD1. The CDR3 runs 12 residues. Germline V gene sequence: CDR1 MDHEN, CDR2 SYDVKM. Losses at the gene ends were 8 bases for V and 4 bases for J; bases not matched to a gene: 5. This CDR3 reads CASHDRVYEQYF. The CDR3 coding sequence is TGTGCCAGCCATGACAGGGTATACGAGCAGTACTTC. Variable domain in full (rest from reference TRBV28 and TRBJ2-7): DVKVTQSSRYLVKRTGEKVFLECVQDMDHENMFWYRQDPGLGLRLIYFSYDVKMKEKGDIPEGYSVSREKKERFSLILESASTNQTSMYLCASHDRVYEQYFGPGTRLTVT.

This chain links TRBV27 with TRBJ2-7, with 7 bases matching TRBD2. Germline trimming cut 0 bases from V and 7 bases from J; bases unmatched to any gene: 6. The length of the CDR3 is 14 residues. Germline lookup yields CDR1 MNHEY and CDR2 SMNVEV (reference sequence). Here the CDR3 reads CASSLSRTSNEQYF. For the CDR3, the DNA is TGTGCCAGCAGTTTATCGCGGACTAGTAATGAGCAGTACTTC.

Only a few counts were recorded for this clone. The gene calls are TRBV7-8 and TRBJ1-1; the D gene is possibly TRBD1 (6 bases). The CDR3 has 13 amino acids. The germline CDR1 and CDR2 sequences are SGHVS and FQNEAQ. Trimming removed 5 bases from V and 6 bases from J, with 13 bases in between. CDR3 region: CASSPTRQAEAFF. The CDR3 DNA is TGTGCCAGCAGCCCCACTCGACAGGCTGAAGCTTTCTTT.

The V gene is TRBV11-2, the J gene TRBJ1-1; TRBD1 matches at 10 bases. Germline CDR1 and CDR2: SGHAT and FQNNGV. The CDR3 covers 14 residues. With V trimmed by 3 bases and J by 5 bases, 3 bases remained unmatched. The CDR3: CASSFGQGGTEAFF. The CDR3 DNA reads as TGTGCCAGCAGCTTCGGACAGGGGGGGACTGAAGCTTTCTTT.

The CDR3 loop is CASGRAPSYEQYF. The CDR3 DNA reads as TGTGCCAGCGGGCGGGCCCCCTCCTACGAGCAGTACTTC. V usage is TRBV28 and J usage is TRBJ2-7, with D possibly TRBD2 on 5 matching bases. The germline gives CDR1 MDHEN, CDR2 SYDVKM. This CDR3 is 13 amino acids long. V gave up 8 bases and J gave up 0 bases, with 11 bases separating them.

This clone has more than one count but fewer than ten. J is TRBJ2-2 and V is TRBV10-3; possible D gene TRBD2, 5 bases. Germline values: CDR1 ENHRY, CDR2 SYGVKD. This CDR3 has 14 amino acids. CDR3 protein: CASESGSNTGELFF. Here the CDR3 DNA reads TGTGCTTCCGAGAGCGGCTCGAACACCGGGGAGCTGTTTTTT.

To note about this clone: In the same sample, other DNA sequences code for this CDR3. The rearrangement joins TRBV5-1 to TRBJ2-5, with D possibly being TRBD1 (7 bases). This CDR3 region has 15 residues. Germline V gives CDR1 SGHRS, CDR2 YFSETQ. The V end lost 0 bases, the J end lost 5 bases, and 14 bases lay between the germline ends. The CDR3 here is CASSLVAGGRETQYF. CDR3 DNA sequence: TGCGCCAGCAGCTTGGTGGCAGGGGGGCGGGAGACCCAGTACTTC.

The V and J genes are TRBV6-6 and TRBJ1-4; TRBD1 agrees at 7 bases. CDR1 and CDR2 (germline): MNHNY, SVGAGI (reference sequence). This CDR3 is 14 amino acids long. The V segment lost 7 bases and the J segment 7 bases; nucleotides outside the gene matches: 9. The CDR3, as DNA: TGTGCCAGCACCCTCAGGGGGATTGGTGAAAAACTGTTTTTT. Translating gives CASTLRGIGEKLFF.

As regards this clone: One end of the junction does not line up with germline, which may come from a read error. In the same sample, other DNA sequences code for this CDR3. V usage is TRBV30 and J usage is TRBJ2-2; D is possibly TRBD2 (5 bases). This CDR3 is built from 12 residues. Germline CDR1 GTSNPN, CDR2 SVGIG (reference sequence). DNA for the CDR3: TGTGCTTGGACTCCGATCACCGGGGAGCTGTTTTTT. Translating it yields CAWTPITGELFF.

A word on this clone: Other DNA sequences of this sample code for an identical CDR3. CDR3 loop: CAWSPRAYEQYF. CDR3 nucleotides: TGTGCCTGGTCCCCCCGGGCCTACGAGCAGTACTTC. The V and J genes are TRBV30 and TRBJ2-7; D not resolved. Trimming removed 5 bases at V and 2 bases at J, with 10 bases between. Germline V CDR1 and CDR2: GTSNPN, SVGIG (reference sequence). The CDR3 spans 12 residues.

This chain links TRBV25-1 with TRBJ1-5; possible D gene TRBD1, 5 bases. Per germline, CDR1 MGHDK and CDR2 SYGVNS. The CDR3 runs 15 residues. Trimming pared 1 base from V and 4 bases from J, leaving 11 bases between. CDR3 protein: CASSELGVGNQPQHF. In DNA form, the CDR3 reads TGTGCCAGCAGTGAATTGGGGGTAGGGAATCAGCCCCAGCATTTT. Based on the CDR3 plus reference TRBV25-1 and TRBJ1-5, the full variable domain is EADIYQTPRYLVIGTGKKITLECSQTMGHDKMYWYQQDPGMELHLIHYSYGVNSTEKGDLSSESTVSRIRTEHFPLTLESARPSHTSQYLCASSELGVGNQPQHFGDGTRLSIL.

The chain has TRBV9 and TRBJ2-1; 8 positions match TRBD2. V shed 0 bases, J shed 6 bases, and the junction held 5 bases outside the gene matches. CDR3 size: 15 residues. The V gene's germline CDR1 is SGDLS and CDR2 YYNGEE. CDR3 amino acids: CASSVDPGGSNEQFF. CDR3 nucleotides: TGTGCCAGCAGCGTAGATCCGGGGGGGAGCAATGAGCAGTTCTTC.

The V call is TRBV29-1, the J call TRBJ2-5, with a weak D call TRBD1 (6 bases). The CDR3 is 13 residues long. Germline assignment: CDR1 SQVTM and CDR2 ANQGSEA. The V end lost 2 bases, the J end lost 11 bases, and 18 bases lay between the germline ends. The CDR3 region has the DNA TGCAGCGTTGAACGGGACGGTGAGGGGGAGCAGTACTTC. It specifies CSVERDGEGEQYF.